This record looks at one T cell receptor beta chain sequence and its context. Source study methods: How many nucleated cells were present was estimated from reference gene primer amplification. Clones were read by immunoSEQ multiplex PCR, and TCRdb kept only the in-frame ones, dropping some. For V, J and clone size, that table is used; D and trimming come from the DNA. Of 150,000 to 200,000 clones detected, approximately 86% appear once; the ten largest clones hold 2.1%. The trim removed 1 base at V and 11 bases at J, leaving 15 bases unmatched. The CDR3 has 17 amino acids. Germline loops: CDR1 SGHRS, CDR2 YFSETQ. The data were obtained in a study of blood T cell repertoires in COVID-19.

Sequencing input: peripheral blood. The chain joins TRBV5-1 to TRBJ1-6, with TRBD1 matching over 7 bases. This TCR derives from a man between 65 and 80 years old with active or convalescent COVID-19. CDR3 residues: CASSLISGQRTRTPLHF. The CDR3 DNA sequence: TGCGCCAGCAGCTTGATCTCGGGACAGCGAACTAGGACACCCCTCCACTTT.